The 6 T cell receptor beta chains given below trace back to one sample, sequenced in a study of OX40 agonist ivuxolimab in advanced cancers. Assay used: immunoSEQ multiplex PCR; TCRdb lists only in-frame clones, some missing. The data contain about 11,000 clones, 70% to 80% of them seen just once; the ten biggest clones take up over 30%. This specimen was CD4+ or CD8+ T cells sorted from blood, taken in a trial of the OX40 agonist ivuxolimab. These receptors originate from an adult with an advanced solid tumor such as melanoma, head and neck, liver or kidney cancer.

The chain uses TRBV9 and TRBJ2-3; no reliable D call. This CDR3 region has 13 residues. Trimming cost V 0 bases and J 1 base, with 3 bases left between them. Germline loops: CDR1 SGDLS, CDR2 YYNGEE. The CDR3, as DNA: TGTGCCAGCAGCGTAGAGGGCACAGATACGCAGTATTTT. This encodes CASSVEGTDTQYF. The full variable domain, rest sourced from reference TRBV9 and TRBJ2-3, is DSGVTQTPKHLITATGQRVTLRCSPRSGDLSVYWYQQSLDQGLQFLIQYYNGEERAKGNILERFSAQQFPDLHSELNLSSLELGDSALYFCASSVEGTDTQYFGPGTRLTVL.

This clone was seen just once. The J gene is TRBJ2-2, the V gene TRBV6-5; 10 bases map to TRBD2. The CDR3 has 15 residues. Germline V gives CDR1 MNHEY, CDR2 SVGAGI. V trimming: 6 bases; J trimming: 5 bases; junction bases outside the gene matches: 6. CDR3 residues: CASSLAGASTGELFF. CDR3 nucleotide sequence: TGTGCCAGCAGCCTAGCGGGAGCCTCGACCGGGGAGCTGTTTTTT.

The gene calls are TRBV6-6 and TRBJ2-7, with D possibly being TRBD1 (6 bases). Germline-derived CDR1 and CDR2 are MNHNY and SVGAGI (reference sequence). The CDR3 is 14 residues long. Trimming cost V 2 bases and J 4 bases, with 12 bases left between them. In nucleotides, the CDR3 is TGTGCCAGCAGTTACCGCAGGGGAAGGTACGAGCAGTACTTC. Protein sequence: CASSYRRGRYEQYF.

This sequence joins TRBV30 and TRBJ2-7, with 7 bases lining up with TRBD2. CDR1 and CDR2 (germline): GTSNPN, SVGIG (reference sequence). The CDR3 is 14 residues long. V shed 1 base and J 6 bases; nucleotides not matched to a gene: 9. The DNA of the CDR3 is TGTGCCTGGAGTGAGCTTGCGGGAGAGTTCGAGCAGTACTTC. Amino acids: CAWSELAGEFEQYF.

The rearrangement joins TRBV15 to TRBJ1-2, with a tentative D call TRBD1 (6 bases). Germline V CDR1 and CDR2: LNHNV, YYDKDF (reference sequence). The CDR3 consists of 15 residues. V lost 5 bases and J lost 3, with 16 bases in between. This CDR3 reads CATSGFGQPDYGYTF. Here the CDR3 DNA reads TGTGCCACCAGCGGTTTCGGACAGCCCGACTATGGCTACACCTTC. The full variable domain, completed using reference TRBV15 and TRBJ1-2, is DAMVIQNPRYQVTQFGKPVTLSCSQTLNHNVMYWYQQKSSQAPKLLFHYYDKDFNNEADTPDNFQSRRPNTSFCFLDIRSPGLGDTAMYLCATSGFGQPDYGYTFGSGTRLTVV.

This clone was found once. The chain couples TRBV15 to TRBJ1-5; possibly TRBD1 for D (6 bases). CDR1 LNHNV and CDR2 YYDKDF come from the germline V gene (reference sequence). The CDR3 consists of 15 residues. Trimming took off 6 bases at V and 3 bases at J, with 15 bases between the two ends. The CDR3 coding sequence is TGTGCCACCAGGGAAGACAGGAGGGTCAATCAGCCCCAGCATTTT. It is translated as CATREDRRVNQPQHF. Complete variable domain (other parts from reference TRBV15 and TRBJ1-5): DAMVIQNPRYQVTQFGKPVTLSCSQTLNHNVMYWYQQKSSQAPKLLFHYYDKDFNNEADTPDNFQSRRPNTSFCFLDIRSPGLGDTAMYLCATREDRRVNQPQHFGDGTRLSIL.